Described below is a single T cell receptor beta chain sequence and its context. Germline CDR1 reads SGHTA; CDR2 reads FQGNSA. The CDR3 has 16 residues. Between the trimmed V and J ends, which lost 1 base and 0 bases, there was a span of 12 bases. This record belongs to a study of blood T cell repertoires in COVID-19. Here immunoSEQ multiplex PCR was the method, and the copy in TCRdb shows in-frame clones only, minus some. The table lists tens of thousands of clones, 70% to 90% of them singletons, with around 3% in the top ten. The sequencing input was peripheral blood. The chain employs TRBV7-2 and TRBJ1-1; D call uncertain. The sequence derives from a woman older than 75 with acute or convalescent COVID-19. This CDR3 reads CASSLEAWTLNTEAFF. CDR3 DNA sequence: TGTGCCAGCAGCTTAGAGGCGTGGACTTTGAACACTGAAGCTTTCTTT. The full variable domain, rest sourced from reference TRBV7-2 and TRBJ1-1, is GAGVSQSPSNKVTEKGKDVELRCDPISGHTALYWYRQSLGQGLEFLIYFQGNSAPDKSGLPSDRFSAERTGGSVSTLTIQRTQQEDSAVYLCASSLEAWTLNTEAFFGQGTRLTVV.